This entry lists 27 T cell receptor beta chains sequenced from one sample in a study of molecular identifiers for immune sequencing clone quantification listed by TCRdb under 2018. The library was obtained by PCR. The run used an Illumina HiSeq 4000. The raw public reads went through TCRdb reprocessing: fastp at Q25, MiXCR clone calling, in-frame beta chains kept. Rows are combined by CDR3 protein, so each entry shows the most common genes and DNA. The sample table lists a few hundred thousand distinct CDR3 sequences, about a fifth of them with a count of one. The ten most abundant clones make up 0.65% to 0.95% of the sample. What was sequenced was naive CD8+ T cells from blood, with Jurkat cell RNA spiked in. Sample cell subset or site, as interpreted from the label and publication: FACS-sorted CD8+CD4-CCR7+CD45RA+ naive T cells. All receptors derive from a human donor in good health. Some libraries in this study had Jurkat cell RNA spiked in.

CDR3 nucleotides: TGTGCCAGCAGCCAAGGGACTAGCGGGTACACAGATACGCAGTATTTT. Translating gives CASSQGTSGYTDTQYF. The genes are TRBV3-1 and TRBJ2-3; 11 bases map to TRBD2. The V segment lost 1 base and the J segment 2 bases; nucleotides outside the gene matches: 2. This CDR3 spans 16 amino acids. Germline V gene sequence: CDR1 LGHDT, CDR2 YNNKEL (reference sequence).

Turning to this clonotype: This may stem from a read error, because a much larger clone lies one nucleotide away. This chain's CDR3 is CASCVGLPGYEQYF. CDR3 sequence (DNA): TGTGCCAGCTGCGTAGGACTGCCGGGCTACGAGCAGTACTTC. The genes are TRBV9 and TRBJ2-7; the D gene is possibly TRBD2 (5 bases). The CDR3 loop spans 14 amino acids. Germline CDR1 and CDR2: SGDLS and YYNGEE.

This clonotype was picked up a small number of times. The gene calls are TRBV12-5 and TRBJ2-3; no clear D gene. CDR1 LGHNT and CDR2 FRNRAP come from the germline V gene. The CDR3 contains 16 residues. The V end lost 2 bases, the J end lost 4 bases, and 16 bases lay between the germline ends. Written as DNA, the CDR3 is TGTGCTAGTGGTTTGACCCTCAAAAAGGTCCCAGATACGCAGTATTTT. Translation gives CASGLTLKKVPDTQYF.

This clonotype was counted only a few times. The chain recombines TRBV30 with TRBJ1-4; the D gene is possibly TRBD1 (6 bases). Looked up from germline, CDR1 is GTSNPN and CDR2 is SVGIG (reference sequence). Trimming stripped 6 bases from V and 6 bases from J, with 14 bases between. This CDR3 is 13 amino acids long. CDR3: CACNRVWDEKLFF. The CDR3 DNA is TGTGCCTGCAACAGGGTTTGGGATGAAAAACTGTTTTTT.

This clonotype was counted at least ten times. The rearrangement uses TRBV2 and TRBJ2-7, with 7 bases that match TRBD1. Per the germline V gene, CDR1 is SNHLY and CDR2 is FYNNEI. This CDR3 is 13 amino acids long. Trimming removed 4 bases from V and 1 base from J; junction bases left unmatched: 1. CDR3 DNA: TGTGCCAGCAGTGCCAGGGGGTCCTACGAGCAGTACTTC. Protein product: CASSARGSYEQYF.

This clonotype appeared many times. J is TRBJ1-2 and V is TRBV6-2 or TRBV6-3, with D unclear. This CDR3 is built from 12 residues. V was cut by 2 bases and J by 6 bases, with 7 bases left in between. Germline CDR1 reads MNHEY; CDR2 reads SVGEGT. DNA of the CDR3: TGTGCCAGCAGTTACGGAGGTAATGGCTACACCTTC. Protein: CASSYGGNGYTF.

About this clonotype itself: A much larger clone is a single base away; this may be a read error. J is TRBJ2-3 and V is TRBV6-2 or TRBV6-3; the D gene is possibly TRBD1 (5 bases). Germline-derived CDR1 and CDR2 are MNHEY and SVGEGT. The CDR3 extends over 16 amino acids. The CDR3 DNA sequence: TGTGCCAGCAGTTACTCGGCCCTCCCCAGCACAGGTACGCAGTATTTT. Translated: CASSYSALPSTGTQYF.

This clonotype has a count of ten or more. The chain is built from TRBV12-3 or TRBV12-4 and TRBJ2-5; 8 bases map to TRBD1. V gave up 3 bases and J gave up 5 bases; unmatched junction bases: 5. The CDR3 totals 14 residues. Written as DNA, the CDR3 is TGTGCCAGCAGTTTGACAGGGGCCGCGGAGACCCAGTACTTC. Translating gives CASSLTGAAETQYF.

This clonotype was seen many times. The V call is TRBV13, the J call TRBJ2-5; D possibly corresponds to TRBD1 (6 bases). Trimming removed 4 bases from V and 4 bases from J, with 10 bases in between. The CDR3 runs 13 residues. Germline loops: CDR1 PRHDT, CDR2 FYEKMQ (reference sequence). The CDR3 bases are TGTGCCAGCAGCTCCAGGGGAACAGAGACCCAGTACTTC. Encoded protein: CASSSRGTETQYF.

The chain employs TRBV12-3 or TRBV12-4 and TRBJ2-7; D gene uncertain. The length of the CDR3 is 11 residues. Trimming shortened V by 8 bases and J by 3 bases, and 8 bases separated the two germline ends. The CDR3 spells CASGSNYEQYF. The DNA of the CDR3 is TGTGCCAGCGGTTCGAACTACGAGCAGTACTTC.

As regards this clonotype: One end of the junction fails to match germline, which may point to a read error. The CDR3 loop is CASSMGGRALKGTQYF. DNA for the CDR3: TGTGCCAGTAGTATGGGCGGGAGGGCCCTCAAAGGTACGCAGTATTTC. The chain uses TRBV19 and TRBJ2-3, with 9 bases matching TRBD2. Germline loops: CDR1 LNHDA, CDR2 SQIVND (reference sequence). The CDR3 loop spans 16 amino acids.

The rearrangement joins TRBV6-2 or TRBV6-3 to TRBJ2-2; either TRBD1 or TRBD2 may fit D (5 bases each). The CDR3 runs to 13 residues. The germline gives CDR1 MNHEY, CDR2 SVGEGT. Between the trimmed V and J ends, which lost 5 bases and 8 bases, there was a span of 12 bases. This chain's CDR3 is CASSPGAAGELFF. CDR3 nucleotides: TGTGCCAGCAGTCCCGGGGCGGCTGGGGAGCTGTTTTTT.

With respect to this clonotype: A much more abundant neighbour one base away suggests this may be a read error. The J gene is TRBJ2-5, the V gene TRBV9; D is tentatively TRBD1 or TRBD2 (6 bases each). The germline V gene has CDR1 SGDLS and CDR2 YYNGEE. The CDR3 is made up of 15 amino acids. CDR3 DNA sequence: TGTGCCGGCAGCGCCAGGGGACTTACGCAAGAGACCCAGTACTTC. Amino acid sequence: CAGSARGLTQETQYF.

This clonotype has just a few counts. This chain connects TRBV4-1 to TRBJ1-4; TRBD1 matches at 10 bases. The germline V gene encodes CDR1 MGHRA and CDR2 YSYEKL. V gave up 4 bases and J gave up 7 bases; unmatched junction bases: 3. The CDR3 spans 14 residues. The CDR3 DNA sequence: TGCGCCAGCAGCCTAGGGACAGGGGTTGAAAAACTGTTTTTT. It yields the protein CASSLGTGVEKLFF.

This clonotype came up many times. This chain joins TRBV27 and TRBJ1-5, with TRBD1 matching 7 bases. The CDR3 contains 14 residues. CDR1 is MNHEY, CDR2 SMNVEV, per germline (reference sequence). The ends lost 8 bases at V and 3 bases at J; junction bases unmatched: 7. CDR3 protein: CASGTDRFNQPQHF. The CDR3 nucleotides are TGTGCCAGCGGGACGGACAGGTTCAATCAGCCCCAGCATTTT.

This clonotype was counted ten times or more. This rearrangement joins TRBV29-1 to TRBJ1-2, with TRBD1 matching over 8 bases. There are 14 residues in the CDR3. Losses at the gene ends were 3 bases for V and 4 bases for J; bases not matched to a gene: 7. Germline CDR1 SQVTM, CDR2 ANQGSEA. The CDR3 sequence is CSVDSWTGPYGYTF. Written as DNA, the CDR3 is TGCAGCGTTGACAGTTGGACAGGGCCCTATGGCTACACCTTC.

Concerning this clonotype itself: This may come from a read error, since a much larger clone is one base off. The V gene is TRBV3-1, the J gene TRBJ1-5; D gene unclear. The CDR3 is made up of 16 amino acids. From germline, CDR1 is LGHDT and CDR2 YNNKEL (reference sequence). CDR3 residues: CASGQGMMEGHQPQHF. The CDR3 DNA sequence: TGTGCCAGCGGCCAAGGCATGATGGAGGGTCATCAGCCCCAGCATTTT.

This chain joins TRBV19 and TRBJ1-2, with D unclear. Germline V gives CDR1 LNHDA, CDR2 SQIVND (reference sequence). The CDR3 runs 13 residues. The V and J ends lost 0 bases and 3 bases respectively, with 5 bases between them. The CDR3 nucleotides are TGTGCCAGTAGTATAGATATTTACTATGGCTACACCTTC. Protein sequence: CASSIDIYYGYTF. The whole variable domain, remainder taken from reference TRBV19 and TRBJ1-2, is DGGITQSPKYLFRKEGQNVTLSCEQNLNHDAMYWYRQDPGQGLRLIYYSQIVNDFQKGDIAEGYSVSREKKESFPLTVTSAQKNPTAFYLCASSIDIYYGYTFGSGTRLTVV.

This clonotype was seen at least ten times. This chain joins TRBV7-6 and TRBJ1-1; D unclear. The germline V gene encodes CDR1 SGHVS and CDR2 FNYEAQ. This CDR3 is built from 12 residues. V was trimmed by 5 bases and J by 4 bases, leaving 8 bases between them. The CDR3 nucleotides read TGTGCCAGCAGCCGCGACGGCACTGAAGCTTTCTTT. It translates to CASSRDGTEAFF.

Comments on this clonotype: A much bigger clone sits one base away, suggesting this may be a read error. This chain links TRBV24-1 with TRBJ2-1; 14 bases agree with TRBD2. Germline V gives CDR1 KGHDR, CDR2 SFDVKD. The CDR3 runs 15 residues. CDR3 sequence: CTTSEGTSGSEEQFF. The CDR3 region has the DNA TGTACCACCAGTGAGGGGACTAGCGGGAGTGAGGAGCAGTTCTTC.

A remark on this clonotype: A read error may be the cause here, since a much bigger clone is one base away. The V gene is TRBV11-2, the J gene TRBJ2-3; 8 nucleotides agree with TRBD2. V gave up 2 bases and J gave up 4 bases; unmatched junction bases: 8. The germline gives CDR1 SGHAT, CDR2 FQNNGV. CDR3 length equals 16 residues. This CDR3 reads CASSLTEGLVADTQYF. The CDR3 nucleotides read TGTGCCAGCAGCTTAACGGAGGGACTAGTTGCAGATACGCAGTATTTT.

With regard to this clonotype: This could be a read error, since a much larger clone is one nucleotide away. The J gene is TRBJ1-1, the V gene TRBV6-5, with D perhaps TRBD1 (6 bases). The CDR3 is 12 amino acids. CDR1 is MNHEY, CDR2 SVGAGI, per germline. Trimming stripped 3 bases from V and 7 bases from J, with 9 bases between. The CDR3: CASSYKGDEAFF. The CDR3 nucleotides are TGTGCCAGCAGTTATAAGGGGGATGAAGCTTTCTTT.

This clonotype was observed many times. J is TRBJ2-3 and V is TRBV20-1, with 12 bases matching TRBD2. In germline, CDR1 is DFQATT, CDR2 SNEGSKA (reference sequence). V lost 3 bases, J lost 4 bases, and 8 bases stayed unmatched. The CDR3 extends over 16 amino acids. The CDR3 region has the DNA TGCAGTGCTAGGGGACTTCTAGCGGGGGGGCCAGATACGCAGTATTTT. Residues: CSARGLLAGGPDTQYF.

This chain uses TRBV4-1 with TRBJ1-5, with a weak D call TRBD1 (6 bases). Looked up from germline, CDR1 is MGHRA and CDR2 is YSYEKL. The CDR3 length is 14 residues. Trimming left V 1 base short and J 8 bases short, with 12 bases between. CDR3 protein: CASSQVAGVEPQHF. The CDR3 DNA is TGCGCCAGCAGCCAAGTCGCAGGGGTTGAGCCCCAGCATTTT.

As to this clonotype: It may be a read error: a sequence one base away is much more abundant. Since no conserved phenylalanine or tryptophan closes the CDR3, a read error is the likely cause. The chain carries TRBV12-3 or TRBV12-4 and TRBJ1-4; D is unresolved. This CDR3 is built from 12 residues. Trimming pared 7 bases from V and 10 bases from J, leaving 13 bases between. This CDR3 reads CASMNADGKLFS. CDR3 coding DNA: TGTGCCAGCATGAACGCGGACGGAAAACTGTTTTCT.

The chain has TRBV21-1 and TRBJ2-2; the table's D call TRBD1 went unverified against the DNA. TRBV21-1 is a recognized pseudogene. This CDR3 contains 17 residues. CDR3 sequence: CASTAPPTGVRPGELFF. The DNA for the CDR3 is TGTGCCAGCACCGCTCCACCGACAGGGGTGCGACCCGGGGAGCTGTTTTTT.

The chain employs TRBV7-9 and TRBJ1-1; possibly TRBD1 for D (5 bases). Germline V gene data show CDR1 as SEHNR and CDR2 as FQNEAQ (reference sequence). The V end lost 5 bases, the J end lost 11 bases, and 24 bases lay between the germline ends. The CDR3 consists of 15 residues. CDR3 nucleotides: TGTGCCAGCAGCCATTTAACCGGGACCCTCGTAGAGGCTTTCTTT. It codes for CASSHLTGTLVEAFF. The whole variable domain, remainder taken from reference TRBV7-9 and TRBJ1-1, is DTGVSQNPRHKITKRGQNVTFRCDPISEHNRLYWYRQTLGQGPEFLTYFQNEAQLEKSRLLSDRFSAERPKGSFSTLEIQRTEQGDSAMYLCASSHLTGTLVEAFFGQGTRLTVV.